One sample yielded the 18 T cell receptor beta chains listed below, sequenced in a study of tissue T cells after allogeneic stem cell transplantation. Some clones are missing from TCRdb's copy, which holds only in-frame ones; the method was immunoSEQ multiplex PCR. This table holds 25,000 to 30,000 clones, more than 80% found once. The starting material was blood, obtained before transplantation. Receptors were obtained from a male donor at least 60 years old who later had graft-versus-host disease after an allogeneic stem cell transplant.

J is TRBJ2-3 and V is TRBV6-6, with 16 bases aligning to TRBD2. The CDR3 is made up of 20 amino acids. CDR1 and CDR2 from the germline V gene are MNHNY and SVGAGI (reference sequence). The V and J ends lost 5 bases and 3 bases, in that order; junction bases with no gene match: 14. The CDR3: CASSHALTPGLAGGTDTQYF. The CDR3 nucleotides are TGTGCCAGCAGTCACGCCCTTACTCCGGGACTAGCGGGAGGGACAGATACGCAGTATTTT.

The genes are TRBV19 and TRBJ1-1; no clear D. The germline gives CDR1 LNHDA, CDR2 SQIVND (reference sequence). Trimming stripped 4 bases from V and 0 bases from J, with 12 bases between. The CDR3 sequence is 15 residues long. CDR3 sequence: CASSTIDGMNTEAFF. As DNA, the CDR3 is TGTGCCAGTAGTACCATTGATGGGATGAACACTGAAGCTTTCTTT.

This chain uses TRBV6-5 with TRBJ2-7; 7 bases line up with TRBD1. Germline loops: CDR1 MNHEY, CDR2 SVGAGI. The CDR3 is made up of 15 amino acids. V shed 5 bases, J shed 3 bases, and the junction held 10 bases outside the gene matches. The CDR3 DNA is TGTGCCAGCAGTCCTCTGGGACAGTCCGGCTACGAGCAGTACTTC. Translating gives CASSPLGQSGYEQYF.

This clone occurred once. The gene calls are TRBV7-2 and TRBJ2-3, with 8 bases matching TRBD2. The CDR3 has 17 amino acids. V trimming: 6 bases; J trimming: 2 bases; junction bases outside the gene matches: 13. Germline loops: CDR1 SGHTA, CDR2 FQGNSA. The CDR3 DNA reads TGTGCCAGCAGACCCCCCGGGGGGGGCGTAATCACAGATACGCAGTATTTT. It codes for CASRPPGGGVITDTQYF. Complete variable domain (other parts from reference TRBV7-2 and TRBJ2-3): GAGVSQSPSNKVTEKGKDVELRCDPISGHTALYWYRQSLGQGLEFLIYFQGNSAPDKSGLPSDRFSAERTGGSVSTLTIQRTQQEDSAVYLCASRPPGGGVITDTQYFGPGTRLTVL.

The chain links TRBV11-1 to TRBJ2-5, with 7 bases identical to TRBD1. This CDR3 has 14 amino acids. V gave up 5 bases and J gave up 4 bases; unmatched junction bases: 7. Germline lookup yields CDR1 SGHAT and CDR2 FQDESV (reference sequence). The DNA of the CDR3 is TGTGCCAGCAGCAGGGGGCAAGTAATAGAGACCCAGTACTTC. Its protein is CASSRGQVIETQYF.

The chain employs TRBV27 and TRBJ2-5; D remains ambiguous. Germline assignment: CDR1 MNHEY and CDR2 SMNVEV (reference sequence). The CDR3 totals 13 residues. Trimming left V 7 bases short and J 3 bases short, with 12 bases between. DNA of the CDR3: TGTGCCAGCACCCTAAGATGGAAAGAGACCCAGTACTTC. Translated: CASTLRWKETQYF.

This clone was observed once. The chain links TRBV14 to TRBJ1-2; the D gene is possibly TRBD1 (6 bases). CDR1 is SGHDN, CDR2 FVKESK, per germline. The length of the CDR3 is 14 residues. The ends were cut back, 1 base at V and 4 bases at J, with 10 bases in the middle. The CDR3 reads CASSQGTGPYGYTF. The CDR3 nucleotides read TGTGCCAGCAGCCAAGGCACAGGGCCCTATGGCTACACCTTC.

The V gene is TRBV14, the J gene TRBJ2-7; no clear D. V was trimmed by 4 bases and J by 0 bases, leaving 13 bases between them. Per the germline V gene, CDR1 is SGHDN and CDR2 is FVKESK. This CDR3 region has 15 residues. In DNA, the CDR3 is TGTGCCAGCAGCCGTGTAACCGGCTTCTCCTACGAGCAGTACTTC. Its translation is CASSRVTGFSYEQYF.

This chain joins TRBV9 and TRBJ1-5, with D possibly being TRBD1 (5 bases). The CDR3 covers 17 residues. V lost 4 bases and J lost 0, with 17 bases in between. Germline-derived CDR1 and CDR2 are SGDLS and YYNGEE. The CDR3 spells CASSPGRDGHSNQPQHF. The DNA for the CDR3 is TGTGCCAGCAGCCCCGGCCGGGACGGACATAGCAATCAGCCCCAGCATTTT.

Concerning this clone itself: Different DNA sequences within this sample yield the same CDR3. CDR3 bases: TGTGCCACCAGTGACCTCCGGGGCTCCTACAATGAGCAGTTCTTC. It encodes CATSDLRGSYNEQFF. This chain joins TRBV24-1 and TRBJ2-1, with D perhaps TRBD2 (5 bases). This CDR3 has 15 amino acids. CDR1 and CDR2 from the germline V gene are KGHDR and SFDVKD. V was pared by 4 bases and J by 0 bases, with 9 bases between.

V gene TRBV12-5 combines with J gene TRBJ1-1, with D maybe TRBD1 (6 bases). Trimming removed 4 bases from V and 2 bases from J, with 17 bases in between. Germline CDR1 reads LGHNT; CDR2 reads FRNRAP. This CDR3 has 16 residues. Here the CDR3 reads CASGWGSGGGNTEAFF. Written as DNA, the CDR3 is TGTGCTAGTGGTTGGGGGTCCGGAGGGGGTAACACTGAAGCTTTCTTT.

The genes are TRBV7-2 and TRBJ2-7; D is ambiguous. Trimming stripped 6 bases from V and 5 bases from J, with 11 bases between. CDR1 SGHTA and CDR2 FQGNSA come from the germline V gene. The length of the CDR3 is 12 residues. The CDR3 spells CASRFPGHEQYF. CDR3 sequence (DNA): TGTGCCAGCAGGTTCCCTGGTCACGAGCAGTACTTC. Together with reference TRBV7-2 and TRBJ2-7, the CDR3 gives the full variable domain: GAGVSQSPSNKVTEKGKDVELRCDPISGHTALYWYRQSLGQGLEFLIYFQGNSAPDKSGLPSDRFSAERTGGSVSTLTIQRTQQEDSAVYLCASRFPGHEQYFGPGTRLTVT.

This chain joins TRBV3-1 (or the pseudogene TRBV3-2) and TRBJ2-7; D is unclear. This CDR3 comprises 13 residues. Trimming cost V 8 bases and J 7 bases, with 18 bases left between them. In germline, CDR1 is LGHDT, CDR2 YNNKEL (reference sequence). CDR3 nucleotide sequence: TGTGCCAGCCGTCCCCCCGGTTTGAATGAGCAGTACTTC. Translating it yields CASRPPGLNEQYF.

The chain carries TRBV28 and TRBJ1-4; 8 positions match TRBD1. V was clipped by 7 bases and J by 11 bases; unmatched bases: 9. Germline assignment: CDR1 MDHEN and CDR2 SYDVKM. The CDR3 totals 13 residues. CDR3 amino acids: CASTPGTGLKLFF. CDR3 nucleotide sequence: TGTGCCAGCACCCCCGGGACAGGTCTGAAACTGTTTTTT.

This clone was counted between two and nine times. This chain joins TRBV4-3 and TRBJ1-6; a weak D match, TRBD1 (5 bases). From germline, CDR1 is LGHNA and CDR2 YSLEER. With 1 base removed from V and 3 bases from J, the gap between germline ends came to 10 bases. The CDR3 is made up of 16 amino acids. In DNA form, the CDR3 reads TGCGCCAGCAGCCAAGGGGGGGACGGCTATAATTCACCCCTCCACTTT. This gives the protein CASSQGGDGYNSPLHF.

The chain employs TRBV9 and TRBJ2-1; weak D call: TRBD2 (7 bases). With 0 bases removed from V and 2 bases from J, the gap between germline ends came to 18 bases. CDR1 SGDLS and CDR2 YYNGEE come from the germline V gene. The CDR3 is made up of 18 amino acids. The DNA of the CDR3 is TGTGCCAGCAGCGTAGCGGGGGCCGCGGGAGCAACCTACAATGAGCAGTTCTTC. The encoded protein is CASSVAGAAGATYNEQFF. The whole variable domain, remainder taken from reference TRBV9 and TRBJ2-1, is DSGVTQTPKHLITATGQRVTLRCSPRSGDLSVYWYQQSLDQGLQFLIQYYNGEERAKGNILERFSAQQFPDLHSELNLSSLELGDSALYFCASSVAGAAGATYNEQFFGPGTRLTVL.

The rearrangement joins TRBV29-1 to TRBJ2-5; the D is unclear. Between the trimmed V and J ends, which lost 4 bases and 2 bases, there was a span of 11 bases. The germline CDR1 and CDR2 sequences are SQVTM and ANQGSEA. The CDR3 is 13 amino acids. This CDR3 is CSVVILAQETQYF. In nucleotides, the CDR3 is TGCAGCGTTGTAATTTTGGCACAAGAGACCCAGTACTTC.

V usage is TRBV5-1 and J usage is TRBJ2-7; 7 positions agree with TRBD2. There are 15 residues in the CDR3. From germline, CDR1 is SGHRS and CDR2 YFSETQ. J gave up 3 bases and V 7 bases, and 13 bases lay outside the gene matches. The CDR3 DNA follows: TGCGCCAGCGGTCCCATGGTGAGCGGGATCTACGAGCAGTACTTC. Its translation is CASGPMVSGIYEQYF.